This note documents a single T cell receptor (beta chain) sequence. Its antigen specificity is not known. No much larger clone exists at a distance of one base, and base qualities are not known. This entry comes from a study of Graves' ophthalmopathy and Graves' hyperthyroidism (dated by TCRdb to the late 2010s). At the level of the whole study: Peripheral blood was collected at initial diagnosis, before any treatment. Once sampling was done, hyperthyroidism patients were given methimazole at a starting dose of 30 mg daily, while ophthalmopathy patients were given high-dose intravenous methylprednisolone. To explore V-J signatures that distinguish ophthalmopathy from hyperthyroidism, a discovery set of more than 90 patients was enrolled, made up of 43 with ophthalmopathy and 57 with stable hyperthyroidism. TCR beta repertoire signatures were used to distinguish Graves' ophthalmopathy from Graves' hyperthyroidism and to predict progression to ophthalmopathy. In total, approximately 140 blood samples were TCR-sequenced: 40 to 45 ophthalmopathy, 80 or so hyperthyroidism and approximately 17 hyperthyroidism-to-ophthalmopathy patients. The independent validation cohort included 18 to 20 hyperthyroidism patients plus 17 patients who later progressed from hyperthyroidism to ophthalmopathy. In five or six hyperthyroidism patients, the T-cell repertoires found in thyroid tissue were compared with those found in blood. The 90 to 100 discovery patients were randomly split 7:3 into training and test sets.

Overall study results and their limits: In validation, the model predicted ophthalmopathy progression with over 60% sensitivity and about 73% specificity; some 13 predicted patients were CT-confirmed with GO in a median of 6.5 months. Most expanded thyroid clonotypes with frequency above 0.001 were also detected in blood, suggesting blood repertoires may reflect the thyroid immune response. The 13-signature model separated ophthalmopathy from stable hyperthyroidism with about 86% sensitivity and about 81% specificity in cross-validation, and 80%/75% in the test set. No statistical method was used to predetermine the sample size, and group allocation was not hidden from the investigators.

Stable hyperthyroidism was defined as no progression to ophthalmopathy within 18 months of follow-up. Hyperthyroidism patients were newly diagnosed, with disease duration under 2 months, and aged 18 to 65 years. Anyone with other autoimmune diseases, uncontrolled infections, pregnancy or lactation was excluded from the study. Clinical symptoms, serum thyroxine, TRAb, thyroid ultrasound and orbital computed tomography formed the basis of the diagnosis. Using Ficoll-Paque density gradient centrifugation, PBMCs were isolated from 9.5 to 10 ml of fresh peripheral blood. Total RNA was extracted using Trizol reagent, and RNA quality was checked on an Agilent 2100 Bioanalyzer. For repertoire sequencing, the TCR beta CDR3 regions were amplified from RNA transcripts. The first round of RT-PCR was done with HTBI primers and the Qiagen OneStep RT-PCR kit, and was followed by a second round of multiplex PCR, then size selection and purification. The libraries underwent paired-end sequencing with 100 bp reads on an Illumina HiSeq2000. Regarding the original processing steps: SOAPnuke was used to process the reads, removing any read that contained adapters or uncalled bases, had a mean Phred below 15, or lacked an exact match to the constant primer or identifier. COPE v1.2.5 was used to merge the high-quality paired reads. Unique nucleotide sequences were defined as clonotypes and aligned to IMGT TRB V, D and J references using MiTCR v1.1. The analysis was limited to V-J combinations with a frequency above 0.0001, which together covered 99.2% of repertoires. For each V-J combination, a TCR clonal expansion and chaos score was defined as the ratio of F50 clonal expansion to chaos observed in the TCRdist matrix. Welch's t-statistics and random forest were used to reduce the features to 10 to 15 V-J combinations, which were then used as input to a naive Bayes classifier. The similarity between thyroid and blood repertoires was quantified using the Morisita-Horn index. TCRdb redid the processing of the public reads, applying fastp at Q25 and MiXCR, and retained in-frame beta chains. Every distinct CDR3 protein forms one entry, paired with its most common genes and DNA. The V and J calls were determined by TCRdb, not by the authors. The sample contains 500,000 to 700,000 distinct CDR3 sequences, 22% of them found a single time. More than 5.5% of the sample is held by the ten biggest clonotypes.

This receptor was obtained from a woman younger than 35 with stable Graves' hyperthyroidism. Some clones in this sample may be carry-over from other donors' samples. Donor details come from another sample of the same person, matched by shared clones. The sequencing sample was made of peripheral blood.

The sequenced DNA is TGTGCCAGCTCACCCGCTTCACTAGAGACCCAGTACTTC. It encodes CASSPASLETQYF. The receptor chain draws on TRBV18 and TRBJ2-5, with no D gene named confidently. From the germline V gene, CDR1 is KGHSH and CDR2 is LQKENI. The cysteine opens and the phenylalanine closes a CDR3 of 13 amino acids. Only the CDR3 portion is preserved as DNA: 39 bases, with reading frame beginning at the first base. The junction carries 9 bases between V and J, which are trimmed by 3 bases and 4 bases respectively.